This is a list of T cell receptor beta chains from one sample in a study of blood T cell repertoires in COVID-19. The data were produced by immunoSEQ multiplex PCR, yet TCRdb's version contains in-frame clones alone and is incomplete. This table has over 350,000 clones, roughly 89% appearing once. Material for sequencing was PBMCs or T cells enriched from blood (not recorded which). These receptors originate from a woman aged 45-60 years who had recovered from COVID-19. CDR3s include the opening cysteine and the closing phenylalanine or tryptophan. The D gene is left open where the match is weak. A clone size is listed for some rows: how often the clone was seen (once, few, many), or a class if it is expanded.

clone size: .
V gene: TRBV19
D gene: TRBD1
J gene: TRBJ1-2
CDR3 protein: CASSRQGNGYTF
CDR3 DNA: TGTGCCAGTAGTCGACAGGGGAATGGCTACACCTTC

clone size: .
V gene: TRBV7-2
D gene: .
J gene: TRBJ2-3
CDR3 protein: CASSLGWGGPDTQYF
CDR3 DNA: TGTGCCAGCAGCTTAGGGTGGGGGGGCCCCGATACGCAGTATTTT

clone size: once
V gene: TRBV5-5
D gene: .
J gene: TRBJ1-4
CDR3 protein: CASSVFFNLGEKLFF
CDR3 DNA: TGTGCCAGCAGCGTCTTTTTTAATCTCGGTGAAAAACTGTTTTTT

clone size: .
V gene: TRBV19
D gene: TRBD1
J gene: TRBJ1-5
CDR3 protein: CASNFGQAGNQPQHF
CDR3 DNA: TGTGCCAGTAATTTTGGACAGGCTGGCAATCAGCCCCAGCATTTT

clone size: .
V gene: TRBV6-2/TRBV6-3
D gene: .
J gene: TRBJ2-3
CDR3 protein: CASSLDRGTDTQYF
CDR3 DNA: TGTGCCAGCAGCTTAGACCGGGGCACAGATACGCAGTATTTT

clone size: .
V gene: TRBV7-2
D gene: .
J gene: TRBJ2-2
CDR3 protein: CASSSKLGDTGELFF
CDR3 DNA: TGTGCCAGCAGCTCGAAGCTAGGGGACACCGGGGAGCTGTTTTTT

clone size: .
V gene: TRBV3-1/TRBV3-2
D gene: .
J gene: TRBJ1-2
CDR3 protein: CASSQLYREVSGYTF
CDR3 DNA: TGTGCCAGCAGCCAATTATACAGGGAAGTAAGCGGCTACACCTTC

clone size: .
V gene: TRBV5-8
D gene: .
J gene: TRBJ1-1
CDR3 protein: CASIPLTSDTEAFF
CDR3 DNA: TGTGCCAGCATCCCTTTGACTTCCGACACTGAAGCTTTCTTT

clone size: .
V gene: TRBV7-9
D gene: .
J gene: TRBJ2-6
CDR3 protein: CASSLGLSGANVLTF
CDR3 DNA: TGTGCCAGCAGCTTAGGACTCTCTGGGGCCAACGTCCTGACTTTC

clone size: once
V gene: TRBV9
D gene: .
J gene: TRBJ1-5
CDR3 protein: CASSVTASNQPQHF
CDR3 DNA: TGTGCCAGCAGCGTGACAGCAAGCAATCAGCCCCAGCATTTT

clone size: once
V gene: TRBV7-9
D gene: TRBD2
J gene: TRBJ2-7
CDR3 protein: CASSPGTLGLAVSYEQYF
CDR3 DNA: TGTGCCAGCAGCCCCGGGACACTGGGACTAGCGGTTTCCTACGAGCAGTACTTC

clone size: .
V gene: TRBV12-3/TRBV12-4
D gene: .
J gene: TRBJ1-1
CDR3 protein: CASSLDRVKAFF
CDR3 DNA: TGTGCCAGCAGCCTAGATCGGGTTAAAGCTTTCTTT

clone size: once
V gene: TRBV5-1
D gene: .
J gene: TRBJ1-4
CDR3 protein: CASSPEEGPKLFF
CDR3 DNA: TGCGCCAGCAGCCCGGAGGAGGGGCCCAAACTGTTTTTT

clone size: .
V gene: TRBV6-5
D gene: .
J gene: TRBJ1-6
CDR3 protein: CASTSYRVGVSPLHF
CDR3 DNA: TGTGCCAGCACCTCGTACAGGGTGGGTGTCTCACCCCTCCACTTT

clone size: .
V gene: TRBV18
D gene: .
J gene: TRBJ2-5
CDR3 protein: CASSPTRDQETQYF
CDR3 DNA: TGTGCCAGCTCCCCTACCAGGGACCAAGAGACCCAGTACTTC

clone size: .
V gene: TRBV11-2
D gene: .
J gene: TRBJ1-1
CDR3 protein: CASSERGSNTEAFF
CDR3 DNA: TGTGCCAGCAGCGAACGCGGGTCCAACACTGAAGCTTTCTTT

clone size: .
V gene: TRBV3-1/TRBV3-2
D gene: TRBD1
J gene: TRBJ1-3
CDR3 protein: CASSQDLQGGNTIYF
CDR3 DNA: TGTGCCAGCAGCCAAGATCTACAGGGGGGAAACACCATATATTTT

clone size: .
V gene: TRBV6-5
D gene: .
J gene: TRBJ1-2
CDR3 protein: CASTVGGYLTYGYTF
CDR3 DNA: TGTGCCAGCACCGTGGGAGGCTATCTTACCTATGGCTACACCTTC

clone size: once
V gene: TRBV7-8
D gene: .
J gene: TRBJ1-6
CDR3 protein: CASSFSGGDGPPLHF
CDR3 DNA: TGTGCCAGCAGCTTCTCTGGGGGGGACGGTCCACCCCTCCACTTT

clone size: .
V gene: TRBV6-4
D gene: TRBD2
J gene: TRBJ2-7
CDR3 protein: CASSVERGDYEQYF
CDR3 DNA: TGTGCCAGCAGTGTTGAACGGGGGGACTACGAGCAGTACTTC

clone size: .
V gene: TRBV28
D gene: TRBD1
J gene: TRBJ1-4
CDR3 protein: CASRPGGEKLFF
CDR3 DNA: TGTGCCAGCAGGCCAGGGGGTGAAAAACTGTTTTTT

clone size: .
V gene: TRBV11-2
D gene: TRBD1
J gene: TRBJ2-7
CDR3 protein: CASSLTGNFYEQYF
CDR3 DNA: TGTGCCAGCAGCTTGACAGGGAACTTCTACGAGCAGTACTTC

clone size: .
V gene: TRBV12-3/TRBV12-4
D gene: .
J gene: TRBJ2-2
CDR3 protein: CASSFDTGELFF
CDR3 DNA: TGTGCCAGCAGTTTCGACACCGGGGAGCTGTTTTTT

clone size: .
V gene: TRBV29-1
D gene: .
J gene: TRBJ1-1
CDR3 protein: CSAGTPNTEAFF
CDR3 DNA: TGCAGTGCCGGGACTCCGAACACTGAAGCTTTCTTT

clone size: few
V gene: TRBV27
D gene: .
J gene: TRBJ2-2
CDR3 protein: CASSLIATGELFF
CDR3 DNA: TGTGCCAGCAGTTTAATAGCAACCGGGGAGCTGTTTTTT

clone size: .
V gene: TRBV30
D gene: .
J gene: TRBJ1-2
CDR3 protein: CAWSQGPYGYTF
CDR3 DNA: TGTGCCTGGTCCCAGGGCCCATATGGCTACACCTTC

clone size: .
V gene: TRBV5-1
D gene: .
J gene: TRBJ1-3
CDR3 protein: CASSQTGLTGNTIYF
CDR3 DNA: TGCGCCAGCAGCCAAACAGGGTTAACTGGAAACACCATATATTTT

clone size: .
V gene: TRBV21-1
D gene: .
J gene: TRBJ1-5
CDR3 protein: CASLLVNVPPSNQPQHF
CDR3 DNA: TGTGCCAGCTTATTAGTCAACGTCCCGCCAAGCAATCAGCCCCAGCATTTT

clone size: once
V gene: TRBV5-1
D gene: TRBD1
J gene: TRBJ2-7
CDR3 protein: CASSRQGAQFYEQYF
CDR3 DNA: TGCGCCAGCAGCCGACAGGGGGCCCAATTCTACGAGCAGTACTTC

clone size: .
V gene: TRBV23-1
D gene: .
J gene: TRBJ2-7
CDR3 protein: CASSQDRVIVDEQYF
CDR3 DNA: TGCGCCAGCAGTCAAGATAGAGTCATTGTCGACGAGCAGTACTTC

clone size: .
V gene: TRBV18
D gene: .
J gene: TRBJ1-6
CDR3 protein: CASSPVRGAVNSPLHF
CDR3 DNA: TGTGCCAGCTCACCAGTCCGGGGGGCCGTAAATTCACCCCTCCACTTT

clone size: .
V gene: TRBV28
D gene: TRBD2
J gene: TRBJ2-7
CDR3 protein: CASSSRLAGPKEQYF
CDR3 DNA: TGTGCCAGCAGTTCTCGACTAGCGGGCCCCAAGGAGCAGTACTTC

clone size: .
V gene: TRBV2
D gene: .
J gene: TRBJ2-7
CDR3 protein: CASSIYEQYF
CDR3 DNA: TGTGCCAGCAGCATCTACGAGCAGTACTTC

clone size: .
V gene: TRBV27
D gene: TRBD1
J gene: TRBJ1-1
CDR3 protein: CASSRGQGAEAFF
CDR3 DNA: TGTGCCAGCAGCAGGGGACAGGGTGCTGAAGCTTTCTTT

clone size: once
V gene: TRBV27
D gene: .
J gene: TRBJ1-6
CDR3 protein: CASSRGGQSSSPLHF
CDR3 DNA: TGTGCCAGCAGCCGCGGCGGGCAGTCGTCTTCACCCCTCCACTTT

clone size: .
V gene: TRBV19
D gene: TRBD1
J gene: TRBJ1-5
CDR3 protein: CASTPDRRNQPQHF
CDR3 DNA: TGTGCCAGTACTCCGGACAGGAGAAATCAGCCCCAGCATTTT

clone size: many
V gene: TRBV11-2
D gene: TRBD2
J gene: TRBJ2-2
CDR3 protein: CASSLGSGRPGTGELFF
CDR3 DNA: TGTGCCAGCAGCTTAGGTAGCGGGCGGCCGGGCACCGGGGAGCTGTTTTTT

clone size: .
V gene: TRBV28
D gene: .
J gene: TRBJ1-4
CDR3 protein: CASSRRLGGRDGEKLFF
CDR3 DNA: TGTGCCAGCAGTCGACGATTAGGGGGACGGGACGGTGAAAAACTGTTTTTT

clone size: .
V gene: TRBV6-4
D gene: .
J gene: TRBJ1-2
CDR3 protein: CASSPGGEASTYGYTF
CDR3 DNA: TGTGCCAGCAGCCCCGGTGGGGAGGCATCCACCTATGGCTACACCTTC

clone size: .
V gene: TRBV5-1
D gene: .
J gene: TRBJ1-2
CDR3 protein: CASSLAYREDYTF
CDR3 DNA: TGCGCCAGCAGCTTGGCGTACCGGGAAGACTACACCTTC